This entry lists 26 T cell receptor beta chains sequenced from one sample in a study of blood T cell repertoires in COVID-19. The table came from immunoSEQ multiplex PCR; TCRdb's copy has only in-frame clones and leaves some out. The data contain more than 65,000 clones, around 83% of them singletons. Specimen: peripheral blood. All receptors derive from a woman aged 65 to 85 with acute or convalescent COVID-19.

The chain has TRBV4-2 and TRBJ2-2; 8 nucleotides align to TRBD1. CDR3 length: 16 residues. The germline V gene encodes CDR1 LGHNA and CDR2 YNFKEQ. Trimming at V came to 0 bases and at J to 6 bases, leaving 6 bases not matched to a gene. CDR3 in amino acids: CASSQDLDRVSGELFF. In nucleotides, the CDR3 is TGTGCCAGCAGCCAAGATCTGGACAGGGTGTCCGGGGAGCTGTTTTTT.

In this sample, this clone turned up once. The chain is built from TRBV19 and TRBJ2-1; 12 bases fit TRBD2. Germline loops: CDR1 LNHDA, CDR2 SQIVND (reference sequence). J lost 12 bases, V lost 2 bases, and 2 bases had no gene match. The CDR3 has 13 residues. The CDR3 reads CASSIRLAGAQFF. The CDR3 region has the DNA TGTGCCAGTAGTATAAGACTAGCGGGAGCGCAGTTCTTC.

J is TRBJ2-1 and V is TRBV29-1, with 7 nucleotides matching TRBD2. The V gene's germline CDR1 is SQVTM and CDR2 ANQGSEA. This CDR3 is 13 amino acids long. Trimming at V came to 3 bases and at J to 6 bases, leaving 5 bases not matched to a gene. CDR3 nucleotides: TGCAGCGTTGAGCGGGAGAACGGCAATGAGCAGTTCTTC. As protein: CSVERENGNEQFF.

This chain links TRBV7-3 with TRBJ2-3; 8 bases agree with TRBD2. The junction had 4 bases not matched to a gene; V was cut back by 3 bases and J by 2 bases. The CDR3 is made up of 15 amino acids. In germline, CDR1 is SGHTA, CDR2 FQGTGA. The CDR3 protein is CASSFSGTTTDTQYF. The CDR3 coding sequence is TGTGCCAGCAGCTTTAGCGGGACGACCACAGATACGCAGTATTTT.

The chain links TRBV27 to TRBJ2-1; 9 bases are shared with TRBD2. The germline CDR1 and CDR2 sequences are MNHEY and SMNVEV (reference sequence). With 5 bases clipped from V and 3 bases from J, the junction kept 8 bases outside the gene matches. The CDR3 contains 16 residues. CDR3 DNA: TGTGCCAGCAGTGCGACTAGCGGAGGCTTCTACAATGAGCAGTTCTTC. Protein: CASSATSGGFYNEQFF.

The V call is TRBV2, the J call TRBJ2-6, with 7 positions matching TRBD1. This CDR3 is 16 amino acids long. Germline V lookup: CDR1 SNHLY, CDR2 FYNNEI. Losses at the gene ends were 9 bases for V and 0 bases for J; bases not matched to a gene: 8. In DNA form, the CDR3 reads TGTGCCAGAAGCCTGGGACAGCCCTCTGGGGCCAACGTCCTGACTTTC. Translating gives CARSLGQPSGANVLTF.

This rearrangement joins TRBV7-2 to TRBJ2-2; D is unclear. CDR3 length: 14 amino acids. The V end was cut by 5 bases, the J end by 5 bases, with 12 bases between. CDR1 and CDR2 from the germline V gene are SGHTA and FQGNSA. Here the CDR3 reads CASSNDLVTGELFF. DNA for the CDR3: TGTGCCAGCAGCAACGACTTAGTTACCGGGGAGCTGTTTTTT.

Only one count was recorded for this clone. This sequence joins TRBV29-1 and TRBJ1-4, with D possibly being TRBD1 (5 bases). The V gene's germline CDR1 is SQVTM and CDR2 ANQGSEA. The CDR3 contains 12 residues. V was shortened by 4 bases and J by 4 bases, with 7 bases between the two germline ends. CDR3 region: CSVGQSNEKLFF. The CDR3 nucleotides are TGCAGCGTTGGACAGAGTAATGAAAAACTGTTTTTT.

The V call is TRBV4-1, the J call TRBJ2-1; TRBD2 aligns across 7 bases. CDR1 and CDR2 (germline): MGHRA, YSYEKL. The CDR3 is made up of 16 amino acids. V was clipped by 2 bases and J by 4 bases; unmatched bases: 8. Written as DNA, the CDR3 is TGCGCCAGCAGCCAAACCTCTAGCGGAGCTTACAATGAGCAGTTCTTC. This encodes CASSQTSSGAYNEQFF.

The genes are TRBV7-2 and TRBJ2-7; unclear D gene. The CDR3 contains 15 residues. V was shortened by 1 base and J by 2 bases, with 12 bases between the two germline ends. CDR1 and CDR2 (germline): SGHTA, FQGNSA. In nucleotides, the CDR3 is TGTGCCAGCAGCTTAGTGAGCAGGAACGCCTACGAGCAGTACTTC. Its protein is CASSLVSRNAYEQYF.

The chain recombines TRBV19 with TRBJ2-2; possible D gene TRBD2, 5 bases. Between the trimmed V and J ends, which lost 5 bases and 0 bases, there was a span of 10 bases. This CDR3 has 15 residues. Germline values: CDR1 LNHDA, CDR2 SQIVND (reference sequence). CDR3 region: CASSQSGANTGELFF. CDR3 DNA sequence: TGTGCCAGTAGTCAAAGCGGAGCGAACACCGGGGAGCTGTTTTTT.

The V call is TRBV2, the J call TRBJ2-5, with a possible D match to TRBD1 (5 bases). Trimming shortened V by 1 base and J by 2 bases, and 5 bases separated the two germline ends. In germline, CDR1 is SNHLY, CDR2 FYNNEI. CDR3 length: 13 amino acids. The DNA for the CDR3 is TGTGCCAGCAGTGAAGAGGGGCAAGAGACCCAGTACTTC. The encoded protein is CASSEEGQETQYF.

This rearrangement joins TRBV6-5 to TRBJ2-3, with D possibly being TRBD2 (6 bases). The CDR3 length is 14 residues. The germline CDR1 and CDR2 sequences are MNHEY and SVGAGI. Trimming pared 5 bases from V and 2 bases from J, leaving 11 bases between. CDR3 nucleotide sequence: TGTGCCAGCAGTCAGGGACTTATCACAGATACGCAGTATTTT. Amino acid sequence: CASSQGLITDTQYF.

The rearrangement uses TRBV19 and TRBJ1-1; no firm D call. This CDR3 contains 16 residues. Trimming left V 6 bases short and J 0 bases short, with 17 bases between. The V gene's germline CDR1 is LNHDA and CDR2 SQIVND (reference sequence). CDR3 nucleotide sequence: TGTGCCAGTAGCCCCCTCCGAACGAGTATGAACACTGAAGCTTTCTTT. Its translation: CASSPLRTSMNTEAFF.

This clone was found once. The rearrangement uses TRBV9 and TRBJ2-7; 11 nucleotides match TRBD2. CDR1 is SGDLS and CDR2 is YYNGEE in the germline V gene. V lost 4 bases, J lost 3 bases, and 6 bases stayed unmatched. This CDR3 is built from 15 residues. The DNA of the CDR3 is TGTGCCAGCAGCTCCCGACTAGCGGGGATCTACGAGCAGTACTTC. Encoded protein: CASSSRLAGIYEQYF. Full variable domain (outside the CDR3, taken from reference TRBV9 and TRBJ2-7): DSGVTQTPKHLITATGQRVTLRCSPRSGDLSVYWYQQSLDQGLQFLIQYYNGEERAKGNILERFSAQQFPDLHSELNLSSLELGDSALYFCASSSRLAGIYEQYFGPGTRLTVT.

The chain is built from TRBV7-2 and TRBJ1-5; 7 bases match TRBD1. After removal of 5 bases from V and 3 bases from J, the junction contained 4 bases not matched to a gene. Germline CDR1 SGHTA, CDR2 FQGNSA. This CDR3 is 14 amino acids long. The DNA of the CDR3 is TGTGCCAGCAGCACCAGGGGGGACAATCAGCCCCAGCATTTT. Protein: CASSTRGDNQPQHF. The whole variable domain, filled in from reference TRBV7-2 and TRBJ1-5, reads GAGVSQSPSNKVTEKGKDVELRCDPISGHTALYWYRQSLGQGLEFLIYFQGNSAPDKSGLPSDRFSAERTGGSVSTLTIQRTQQEDSAVYLCASSTRGDNQPQHFGDGTRLSIL.

This clone has more than one count but fewer than ten. The chain uses TRBV5-8 and TRBJ2-7, with 8 bases fitting TRBD2. The V gene end was trimmed by 7 bases and the J gene end by 0 bases; junction bases not matched to a gene: 12. CDR1 and CDR2 from the germline V gene are SGHTS and YDEGEE. This CDR3 spans 16 amino acids. CDR3 in amino acids: CASHGGRSRGSYEQYF. Written as DNA, the CDR3 is TGTGCCAGCCACGGCGGGAGGTCCCGCGGCTCCTACGAGCAGTACTTC.

The chain links TRBV27 to TRBJ2-3, with 7 bases lining up with TRBD2. Germline lookup yields CDR1 MNHEY and CDR2 SMNVEV (reference sequence). The CDR3 is made up of 17 amino acids. V lost 6 bases, J lost 0 bases, and 12 bases stayed unmatched. CDR3 amino acids: CASRGNWRESSTDTQYF. CDR3 nucleotides: TGTGCCAGCAGAGGAAATTGGCGGGAGAGTAGCACAGATACGCAGTATTTT.

The chain recombines TRBV3-1 (or the pseudogene TRBV3-2) with TRBJ2-7; 7 nucleotides agree with TRBD1. The length of the CDR3 is 15 residues. V lost 3 bases, J lost 0 bases, and 5 bases stayed unmatched. The germline V gene has CDR1 LGHDT and CDR2 YNNKEL (reference sequence). For the CDR3, the DNA is TGTGCCAGCAGCCACAGACAGGGCGGCTCCTACGAGCAGTACTTC. Translating it yields CASSHRQGGSYEQYF.

This clone occurred once. This rearrangement joins TRBV12-5 to TRBJ2-3; D call uncertain. V dropped 7 bases and J dropped 1 base, with 12 bases sitting between them. The CDR3 runs to 14 residues. Germline CDR1 reads LGHNT; CDR2 reads FRNRAP. The chain's CDR3 is CASAPPAGTDTQYF. The CDR3 DNA reads as TGTGCTAGTGCCCCGCCGGCGGGCACAGATACGCAGTATTTT.

This chain joins TRBV20-1 and TRBJ2-7, with TRBD2 matching 8 bases. Unmatched junction bases numbered 10, after V lost 3 bases and J lost 6 bases. Germline V gene lookup returns CDR1 DFQATT and CDR2 SNEGSKA (reference sequence). This CDR3 has 14 residues. CDR3 coding DNA: TGCAGTGCTAGTCTCGGGAGGGTCAACGGCGAGCAGTACTTC. Protein product: CSASLGRVNGEQYF.

This rearrangement joins TRBV5-1 to TRBJ2-5; 12 nucleotides agree with TRBD2. Germline trimming cut 5 bases from V and 2 bases from J; bases unmatched to any gene: 4. Germline values: CDR1 SGHRS, CDR2 YFSETQ. The CDR3 extends over 15 amino acids. This chain's CDR3 is CASRRTSGEQETQYF. CDR3 sequence (DNA): TGCGCCAGCAGGCGGACTAGCGGGGAGCAAGAGACCCAGTACTTC. The full variable domain, in which reference TRBV5-1 and TRBJ2-5 provide the parts outside the CDR3, is KAGVTQTPRYLIKTRGQQVTLSCSPISGHRSVSWYQQTPGQGLQFLFEYFSETQRNKGNFPGRFSGRQFSNSRSEMNVSTLELGDSALYLCASRRTSGEQETQYFGPGTRLLVL.

J is TRBJ2-1 and V is TRBV5-1, with 9 bases matching TRBD2. The germline V gene has CDR1 SGHRS and CDR2 YFSETQ. The CDR3 is 13 amino acids. The V gene end was trimmed by 3 bases and the J gene end by 10 bases; junction bases not matched to a gene: 5. CDR3 amino acids: CASSSGGTSEQFF. The CDR3 coding sequence is TGCGCCAGCAGCTCAGGAGGGACTAGCGAGCAGTTCTTC.

The chain recombines TRBV7-2 with TRBJ2-3; 7 nucleotides line up with TRBD1. Germline CDR1 is SGHTA and CDR2 is FQGNSA. The CDR3 has 16 amino acids. The V and J ends lost 1 base and 1 base, in that order; junction bases with no gene match: 5. The CDR3: CASSLVGTGGTDTQYF. CDR3 nucleotide sequence: TGTGCCAGCAGCTTAGTTGGAACAGGGGGCACAGATACGCAGTATTTT.

The chain recombines TRBV19 with TRBJ2-5, with TRBD1 matching over 7 bases. After removal of 6 bases from V and 1 base from J, the junction contained 5 bases not matched to a gene. The CDR3 consists of 14 residues. In germline, CDR1 is LNHDA, CDR2 SQIVND (reference sequence). This CDR3 reads CASSVGQSQETQYF. CDR3 nucleotides: TGTGCCAGTAGCGTGGGACAGAGCCAAGAGACCCAGTACTTC. Drawing the rest from reference TRBV19 and TRBJ2-5, the complete variable domain is DGGITQSPKYLFRKEGQNVTLSCEQNLNHDAMYWYRQDPGQGLRLIYYSQIVNDFQKGDIAEGYSVSREKKESFPLTVTSAQKNPTAFYLCASSVGQSQETQYFGPGTRLLVL.

The genes are TRBV7-2 and TRBJ2-7, with 7 positions matching TRBD1. The CDR3 is 18 amino acids. After removal of 0 bases from V and 7 bases from J, the junction contained 18 bases not matched to a gene. The germline gives CDR1 SGHTA, CDR2 FQGNSA. The CDR3 nucleotides read TGTGCCAGCAGCTTAGCGGGTAGTAGGTGGGGACAGAAGACTGAGCAGTACTTC. Its protein product is CASSLAGSRWGQKTEQYF.